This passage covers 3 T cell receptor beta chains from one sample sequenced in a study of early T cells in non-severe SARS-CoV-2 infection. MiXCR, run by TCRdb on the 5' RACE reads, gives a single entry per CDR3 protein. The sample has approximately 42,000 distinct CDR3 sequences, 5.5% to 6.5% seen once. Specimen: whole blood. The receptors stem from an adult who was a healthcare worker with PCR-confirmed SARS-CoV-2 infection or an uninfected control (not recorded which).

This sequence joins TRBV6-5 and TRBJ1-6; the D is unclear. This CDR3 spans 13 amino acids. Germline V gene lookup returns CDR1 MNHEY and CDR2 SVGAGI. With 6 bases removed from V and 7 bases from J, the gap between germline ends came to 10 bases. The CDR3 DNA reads TGTGCCAGCAGCCCAGCAGCGAATTCACCCCTCCACTTT. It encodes CASSPAANSPLHF.

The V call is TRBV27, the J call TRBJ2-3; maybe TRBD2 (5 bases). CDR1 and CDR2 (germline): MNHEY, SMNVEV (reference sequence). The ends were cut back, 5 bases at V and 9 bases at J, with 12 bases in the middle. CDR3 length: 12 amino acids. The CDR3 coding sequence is TGTGCCAGCAGTGGTTCCGGGAAAACGCAGTATTTT. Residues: CASSGSGKTQYF.

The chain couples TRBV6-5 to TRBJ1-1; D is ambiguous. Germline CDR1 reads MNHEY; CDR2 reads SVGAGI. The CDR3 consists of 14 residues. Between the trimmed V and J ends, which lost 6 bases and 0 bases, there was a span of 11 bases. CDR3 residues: CASRKNSVNTEAFF. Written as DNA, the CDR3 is TGTGCCAGCAGAAAAAATTCTGTGAACACTGAAGCTTTCTTT.